A single sample is the source of the 30 T cell receptor beta chains below, sequenced in a study of CD8+ T cells in alopecia areata. Scientists pooled cutaneous lymph node cells and sorted them on CD4, CD8alpha, NKG2D, NKG2ACE and other markers. Reverse transcribed after extraction, RNA yielded cDNA as the sequencing template. Only in-frame clones appear in the TCRdb table, and some are missing; sequencing was by immunoSEQ multiplex PCR. The data show over 250,000 clones, with none appearing a single time. Sequenced material: CD4+ T cells sorted from a lymph node. These receptors were taken from a C3H/HeJ mouse with alopecia areata. MHC haplotype here: H2-k.

This clone has just a few counts. Gene names refer to mouse genes. The CDR3 end lies 4 residues beyond the end of the read and is filled in from the germline J gene. This chain uses TRBV31 with TRBJ2-5, with D possibly being TRBD1 (6 bases). Trimming took 0 bases from V and 3 from J, leaving 10 bases between them. The CDR3 extends over 14 amino acids. The germline V gene encodes CDR1 GKSSPN and CDR2 SITVG. This chain's CDR3 is CAWSLWQGQDTQYF. The covered CDR3 bases are TGTGCCTGGAGTCTATGGCAGGGGCAAGAC.

This clone was seen repeatedly, ten times or more. Gene names and germline match the mouse. The read ends 4 residues shy of where the CDR3 ends; the end is completed using the germline J gene. This chain uses TRBV13-3 with TRBJ2-3; D is unresolved. V lost 3 bases to trimming and J lost 0 bases, with 8 bases between them. The CDR3 has 14 residues. CDR1 and CDR2 (germline): NNHDY, SYVADS. The CDR3: CASSVTSSAETLYF. The sequenced part of the CDR3 DNA is TGTGCCAGCAGTGTAACATCTAGTGCAGAA.

The sample holds a few counts of this clone. Gene names and germline match the mouse. Other DNA sequences within the sample encode an identical CDR3. This CDR3 is CASSQEGQYEQYF. The covered CDR3 bases are TGTGCCAGCAGCCAAGAAGGACAATAT. This chain uses TRBV5 with TRBJ2-7, with a weak D call TRBD1 (5 bases). From the germline J gene comes the end of the CDR3, since the read stops 4 residues before it. Germline CDR1 reads LGHNA; CDR2 reads YNLKQL (reference sequence). The CDR3 sequence is 13 residues long.

At least ten counts were recorded for this clone. Mouse names are used for the genes. Incomplete CDR3 DNA: TGTGCTAGCAGTAGAAGCAGGGGAGAA. This encodes CASSRSRGE. In full, the CDR3 is CASSRSRGETLYF. This chain joins TRBV17 and TRBJ2-3, with D perhaps matching TRBD1 (6 bases). The read stops 4 residues short of the end of the CDR3; the missing end is completed from the germline J gene. Germline assignment: CDR1 MNHDT and CDR2 YYDKIL. The CDR3 runs 13 residues.

This clone was detected only a few times. The germline and genes are mouse ones. Read data end 4 residues before the CDR3 end; the end is taken from the germline J gene. J is TRBJ1-1 and V is TRBV13-1; 11 bases align to TRBD1. There are 15 residues in the CDR3. In germline, CDR1 is NSHNY, CDR2 SYGAGN. Incomplete CDR3 DNA: TGTGCCAGCAGTGATGAGGACAGGGGGCGAGAA. It specifies CASSDEDRGRE. The CDR3 in its entirety is CASSDEDRGREEVFF.

This clone has just a few counts. Gene names follow the mouse nomenclature. The read ends 4 residues before the CDR3 terminus; that terminus is restored from the germline J gene. The same CDR3 is also encoded by other DNA sequences in this sample. The chain uses TRBV5 and TRBJ2-2; 12 positions agree with TRBD2. The J segment lost 1 base and the V segment lost 4 bases, leaving 1 base of the junction unmatched. The CDR3 spans 16 residues. The germline V gene encodes CDR1 LGHNA and CDR2 YNLKQL (reference sequence). The sequenced part of the CDR3 DNA is TGTGCCAGCAGCCCGGACTGGGGGGGAAACACCGGG. This translates into CASSPDWGGNTG. The whole CDR3 reads CASSPDWGGNTGQLYF.

Details on this clone: Mouse germline and gene names are used. The read falls 4 residues short of the CDR3 end, and the missing part is taken from the germline J gene. The chain has TRBV19 and TRBJ2-5; 7 bases agree with TRBD1. Germline CDR1 and CDR2: FNHDT and SITEND (reference sequence). J was trimmed by 3 bases and V by 2 bases; bases with no gene match: 3. CDR3 length equals 14 residues. The sequenced part of the CDR3 DNA is TGTGCCAGCAGTATGCGGGGACAGCAAGAC. Translating gives CASSMRGQQD. The complete CDR3 sequence is CASSMRGQQDTQYF.

This clone was detected only a few times. The gene names here belong to mouse. Sequencing ends 4 residues short of the CDR3 end; the germline J gene provides the rest. The V call is TRBV13-1, the J call TRBJ2-5; D unclear. Between the trimmed V and J ends, which lost 0 bases and 1 base, there was a span of 3 bases. CDR1 and CDR2 from the germline V gene are NSHNY and SYGAGN. CDR3 length equals 13 residues. The sequenced CDR3 bases are TGTGCCAGCAGTGATGCAGACCAAGAC. It encodes CASSDADQD. The entire CDR3 protein is CASSDADQDTQYF.

This clone turned up a few times. Gene names and germline refer to mouse. The sequence runs out 4 residues before the end of the CDR3; the remainder is reconstructed from the germline J gene. This rearrangement joins TRBV1 to TRBJ2-5, with TRBD2 matching 10 bases. The germline V gene encodes CDR1 NSQYPW and CDR2 LRSPGD (reference sequence). The CDR3 is 15 residues long. CDR3 DNA, as far as it was read: TGCACCTGCAGTGCACCCCGGGACTGGGGAGAC. Encoded protein: CTCSAPRDWGD. The complete CDR3 reads CTCSAPRDWGDTQYF. The entire variable domain, with the rest obtained from reference TRBV1 and TRBJ2-5, is as follows: VTLLEQNPRWRLVPRGQAVNLRCILKNSQYPWMSWYQQDLQKQLQWLFTLRSPGDKEVKSLPGADYLATRVTDTELRLQVANMSQGRTLYCTCSAPRDWGDTQYFGPGTRLLVL.

This clone was seen a few times. Genes and germline come from the mouse. From the germline J gene comes the end of the CDR3, since the read stops 4 residues before it. V usage is TRBV13-1 and J usage is TRBJ2-5, with D possibly TRBD1 on 6 matching bases. Germline V gives CDR1 NSHNY, CDR2 SYGAGN. Trimming shortened V by 1 base and J by 2 bases, and 11 bases separated the two germline ends. CDR3 size: 15 residues. The covered CDR3 bases are TGTGCCAGCAGTGATCAAGGGGGTGGCCAAGAC. It specifies CASSDQGGGQD. The entire CDR3 sequence reads CASSDQGGGQDTQYF.

This clone has just a few counts. The genes and germline here are from mouse. The DNA ends 4 residues before the CDR3 does, and the rest of the CDR3 is filled in from the germline J gene. This sequence joins TRBV14 and TRBJ1-2, with 10 bases fitting TRBD1. Per the germline V gene, CDR1 is SGHDT and CDR2 is FRDEAV. CDR3 length equals 12 residues. CDR3 region: CGGTGVNSDYTF. The sequenced part of the CDR3 DNA is TGTGGGGGGACAGGGGTTAACTCC.

This clone has more than one count but fewer than ten. Genes and germline come from the mouse. The read is 4 residues too short to cover the CDR3 end, so that end is filled in from the germline J gene. V gene TRBV31 combines with J gene TRBJ2-2; 7 bases are shared with TRBD1. The CDR3 runs to 13 residues. Germline V gene sequence: CDR1 GKSSPN, CDR2 SITVG. Unmatched junction bases numbered 2, after V lost 7 bases and J lost 0 bases. Here the CDR3 reads CASGTANTGQLYF. CDR3 bases read: TGTGCCTCCGGGACAGCAAACACCGGG.

As regards this clone: The genes are named according to mouse. The sequence runs out 4 residues before the end of the CDR3; the remainder is reconstructed from the germline J gene. The sample holds other DNA sequences that translate to the same CDR3. The V and J genes are TRBV5 and TRBJ1-2, with 9 bases aligning to TRBD1. This CDR3 has 15 amino acids. Losses at the gene ends were 0 bases for V and 2 bases for J; bases not matched to a gene: 1. The V gene's germline CDR1 is LGHNA and CDR2 YNLKQL (reference sequence). CDR3 region: CASSQEQGANSDYTF. The sequenced CDR3 bases are TGTGCCAGCAGCCAAGAACAGGGGGCGAACTCC.

On this clone: Mouse names are used for the genes. From the germline J gene comes the end of the CDR3, since the read stops 4 residues before it. The rearrangement uses TRBV29 and TRBJ2-5; 8 nucleotides line up with TRBD1. Per germline, CDR1 MSHET and CDR2 SYDVDS. There are 13 residues in the CDR3. The CDR3 sequence is CASSTTGEDTQYF. The CDR3 bases that were read are TGTGCTAGCAGTACGACAGGGGAAGAC. The complete variable domain, with remaining parts taken from reference TRBV29 and TRBJ2-5, reads DMKVTQMPRYLIKRMGENVLLECGQDMSHETMYWYRQDPGLGLQLIYISYDVDSNSEGDIPKGYRVSRKKREHFSLILDSAKTNQTSVYFCASSTTGEDTQYFGPGTRLLVL.

Notes on this clone: Each gene name is a mouse one. The missing CDR3 end, 4 residues past where the read stops, is filled in from the germline J gene. This sample includes further DNA sequences coding for the same CDR3. The rearrangement uses TRBV31 and TRBJ2-1, with TRBD2 as a possible D gene (5 bases). The CDR3 is 13 residues long. Germline V gene data show CDR1 as GKSSPN and CDR2 as SITVG. Trimming took 0 bases from V and 4 from J, leaving 7 bases between them. The sequenced CDR3 bases are TGTGCCTGGAGTCTCACTGGTTATGCT. Protein: CAWSLTGYA. The entire CDR3 protein is CAWSLTGYAEQFF.

Notes on this clone: Genes here carry mouse names. The read ends 4 residues before the CDR3 terminus; that terminus is restored from the germline J gene. The sample has other DNA sequences that encode this CDR3 too. This chain links TRBV17 with TRBJ2-5; possible D gene TRBD1, 6 bases. Germline CDR1 and CDR2: MNHDT and YYDKIL. The CDR3 is 14 amino acids. V lost 3 bases, J lost 0 bases, and 7 bases lay in between. The CDR3 reads CASSRTGNQDTQYF. The covered CDR3 bases are TGTGCTAGCAGTAGGACAGGTAACCAAGAC.

This clone has a handful of counts. The gene names here belong to mouse. The CDR3 end is not reached by the read, which stops 4 residues before it; the germline J gene fills it in. Other DNA sequences in the same sample also yield this CDR3. The chain is built from TRBV17 and TRBJ1-1; 8 bases line up with TRBD1. CDR1 and CDR2 (germline): MNHDT, YYDKIL. This CDR3 spans 13 amino acids. V trimming: 6 bases; J trimming: 0 bases; junction bases outside the gene matches: 0. The CDR3 loop is CASRDRENTEVFF. The DNA read from the CDR3 is TGTGCTAGCAGGGACAGGGAGAACACA.

For this clone: Gene names are mouse gene names. The read ends 4 residues early relative to the CDR3; the germline J gene fills the gap. The V call is TRBV5, the J call TRBJ1-1; 11 bases map to TRBD1. The CDR3 has 15 amino acids. CDR1 and CDR2 from the germline V gene are LGHNA and YNLKQL (reference sequence). Incomplete CDR3 DNA: TGTGCCAGCAGCCATCCTCCGGGACAGGGGGCA. Translation: CASSHPPGQGA. The whole CDR3 sequence is CASSHPPGQGAEVFF.

A few counts support this clone. Each gene name is a mouse one. Read sequence stops 4 residues before the CDR3 end, and the germline J gene provides the missing end. This rearrangement joins TRBV19 to TRBJ2-7, with D possibly being TRBD1 (6 bases). Germline V lookup: CDR1 FNHDT, CDR2 SITEND (reference sequence). V was pared by 6 bases and J by 0 bases, with 10 bases between. This CDR3 contains 13 residues. The CDR3 DNA, read in part, is TGTGCCAGCAAACAGGGAAGCTCCTAT. Translating gives CASKQGSSY. The complete CDR3 protein is CASKQGSSYEQYF.

As to this clone: Any gene name here is a mouse gene name. The DNA ends 4 residues before the CDR3 does, and the rest of the CDR3 is filled in from the germline J gene. The chain links TRBV13-3 to TRBJ2-5, with TRBD1 identical over 9 bases. The CDR3 loop spans 17 amino acids. V gave up 5 bases and J gave up 3 bases; unmatched junction bases: 13. CDR1 and CDR2 from the germline V gene are NNHDY and SYVADS. The sequenced CDR3 bases are TGTGCCAGCAGCCCCGACAGGGGGAGGCTGGGGCAAGAC. Residues: CASSPDRGRLGQD. The full-length CDR3 reads as CASSPDRGRLGQDTQYF.

The sample holds a few counts of this clone. The genes are named according to mouse. Sequencing ends 4 residues short of the CDR3 end; the germline J gene provides the rest. The chain combines TRBV19 with TRBJ2-7; 8 nucleotides agree with TRBD2. V dropped 2 bases and J dropped 1; count of bases not matched to a gene: 8. There are 16 residues in the CDR3. CDR1 FNHDT and CDR2 SITEND come from the germline V gene (reference sequence). CDR3 bases read: TGTGCCAGCAGTATGAGGGCTGGGGGGCGTTCCTAT. Translation gives CASSMRAGGRSY. The CDR3 reads in full as CASSMRAGGRSYEQYF.

This clone was seen a few times. Gene names and germline match the mouse. From the germline J gene comes the end of the CDR3, since the read stops 4 residues before it. The chain joins TRBV17 to TRBJ2-7; 10 nucleotides agree with TRBD1. The V gene's germline CDR1 is MNHDT and CDR2 YYDKIL. Trimming took 6 bases from V and 3 from J; bases not matched to a gene: 5. The CDR3 covers 14 residues. The sequenced part of the CDR3 DNA is TGTGCTAGCAGATCCGGGACAGGGGTCTAT. Translation: CASRSGTGVY. The whole CDR3 is CASRSGTGVYEQYF.

A remark on this clone: The gene names given are mouse names. The read comes to an end 4 residues before the CDR3 does, leaving the germline J gene to fill in the end. This chain links TRBV13-1 with TRBJ2-2, with TRBD2 matching over 11 bases. CDR3 length: 15 amino acids. J gave up 0 bases and V 6 bases, and 1 base lay outside the gene matches. Germline V gene sequence: CDR1 NSHNY, CDR2 SYGAGN. The sequenced part of the CDR3 DNA is TGTGCCAGCAAGGGACTGGGGGCAAACACCGGG. Translating it yields CASKGLGANTG. From start to end, the CDR3 is CASKGLGANTGQLYF.

As for this clone: This could be a read error, since a much larger clone is one nucleotide away. Gene names follow the mouse nomenclature. Sequencing ends 4 residues short of the CDR3 end; the germline J gene provides the rest. The chain uses TRBV13-1 and TRBJ2-1; 9 nucleotides match TRBD2. The CDR3 covers 14 residues. From germline, CDR1 is NSHNY and CDR2 SYGAGN. Trimming at V came to 5 bases and at J to 2 bases, leaving 2 bases not matched to a gene. The chain's CDR3 is CASRYWGDYAEQFF. The DNA read from the CDR3 is TGTGCCAGCAGGTACTGGGGGGACTATGCT.

Concerning this clone: The listed genes are named as in mouse. The CDR3 end falls 4 residues outside the read, so it is completed with the germline J gene. The chain uses TRBV19 and TRBJ2-4; 9 bases match TRBD2. The J segment lost 0 bases and the V segment lost 2 bases, leaving 4 bases of the junction unmatched. Germline assignment: CDR1 FNHDT and CDR2 SITEND (reference sequence). CDR3 length: 16 amino acids. The CDR3 here is CASSIWGGTSQNTLYF. CDR3 DNA, as far as it was read: TGTGCCAGCAGTATCTGGGGGGGTACTAGTCAAAAC.

This clone was counted only a few times. Genes and germline are mouse. The read terminates 4 residues ahead of where the CDR3 ends, so the germline J gene completes it. This chain links TRBV2 with TRBJ2-1, with TRBD2 matching over 8 bases. Germline CDR1 is LGHNA and CDR2 is YSYQKL. Losses at the gene ends were 1 base for V and 1 base for J; bases not matched to a gene: 0. This CDR3 has 15 amino acids. The chain's CDR3 is CASSQGTGNYAEQFF. The CDR3 bases that were read are TGTGCCAGCAGCCAAGGGACTGGGAACTATGCT.

As concerns this clone: Germline and genes: mouse. The read comes to an end 4 residues before the CDR3 does, leaving the germline J gene to fill in the end. The chain has TRBV31 and TRBJ1-2, with TRBD1 matching 8 bases. CDR3 length: 14 amino acids. Germline CDR1 reads GKSSPN; CDR2 reads SITVG. The V segment lost 1 base and the J segment 4 bases; nucleotides outside the gene matches: 5. The sequenced part of the CDR3 DNA is TGTGCCTGGAGTCCGGACAGGGAGGTCTCC. Encoded protein: CAWSPDREVS. The whole CDR3 reads CAWSPDREVSDYTF.

This clone appeared a few times. The genes are named according to mouse. The sequenced fragment ends 4 residues before the CDR3 boundary, so the rest is inferred from the germline J gene. The rearrangement links TRBV19 to TRBJ2-5, with D possibly matching TRBD2 (7 bases). Trimming pared 9 bases from V and 2 bases from J, leaving 10 bases between. The CDR3 extends over 12 amino acids. In germline, CDR1 is FNHDT, CDR2 SITEND (reference sequence). CDR3 protein: CAKGGLQDTQYF. CDR3 DNA (partial): TGTGCCAAAGGGGGGCTCCAAGAC.

This clone has a handful of counts. These gene names are mouse names. CDR3 bases read: TGTGCCAGCAGCGCGACAGGGCGGGACTCC. Protein: CASSATGRDS. Given in full, the CDR3 is CASSATGRDSDYTF. The chain employs TRBV2 and TRBJ1-2, with 7 bases matching TRBD1. The read is 4 residues too short to cover the CDR3 end, so that end is filled in from the germline J gene. There are 14 residues in the CDR3. Germline assignment: CDR1 LGHNA and CDR2 YSYQKL. V shed 5 bases and J 3 bases; nucleotides not matched to a gene: 6.

Note on this clone: Gene names follow the mouse nomenclature. The read terminates 4 residues ahead of where the CDR3 ends, so the germline J gene completes it. The rearrangement uses TRBV13-1 and TRBJ1-1; D unclear. V was cut by 1 base and J by 3 bases, with 10 bases left in between. The CDR3 loop spans 14 amino acids. CDR1 NSHNY and CDR2 SYGAGN come from the germline V gene. CDR3 DNA, as far as it was read: TGTGCCAGCAGTGATCTGGGGAGGTACACA. It codes for CASSDLGRYT. The full-length CDR3 reads as CASSDLGRYTEVFF.